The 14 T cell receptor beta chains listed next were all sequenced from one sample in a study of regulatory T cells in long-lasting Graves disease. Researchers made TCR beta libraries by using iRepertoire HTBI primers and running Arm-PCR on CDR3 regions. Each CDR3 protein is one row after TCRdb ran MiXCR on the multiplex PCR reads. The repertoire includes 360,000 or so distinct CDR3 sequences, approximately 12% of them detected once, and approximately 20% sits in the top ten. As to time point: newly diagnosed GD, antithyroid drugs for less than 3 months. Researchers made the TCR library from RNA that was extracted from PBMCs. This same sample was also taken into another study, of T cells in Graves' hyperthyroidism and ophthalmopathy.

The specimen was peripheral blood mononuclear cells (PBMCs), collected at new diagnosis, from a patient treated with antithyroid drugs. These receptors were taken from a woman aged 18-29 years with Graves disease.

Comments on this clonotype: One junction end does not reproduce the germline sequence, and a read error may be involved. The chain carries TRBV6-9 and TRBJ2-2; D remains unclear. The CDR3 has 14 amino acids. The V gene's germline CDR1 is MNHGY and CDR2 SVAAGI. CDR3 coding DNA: TGTGCCAGCGGTTATTCCCCGCCCCCCGGGGAGCTGTTTTTT. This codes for CASGYSPPPGELFF.

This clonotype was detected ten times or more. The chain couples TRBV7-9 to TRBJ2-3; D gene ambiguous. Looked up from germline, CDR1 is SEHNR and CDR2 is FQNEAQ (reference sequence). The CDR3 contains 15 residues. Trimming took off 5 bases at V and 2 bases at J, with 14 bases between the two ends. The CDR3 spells CASSPSERPTDTQYF. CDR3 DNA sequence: TGTGCCAGCAGCCCATCCGAGCGCCCCACAGATACGCAGTATTTT. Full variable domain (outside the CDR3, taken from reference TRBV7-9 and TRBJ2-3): DTGVSQNPRHKITKRGQNVTFRCDPISEHNRLYWYRQTLGQGPEFLTYFQNEAQLEKSRLLSDRFSAERPKGSFSTLEIQRTEQGDSAMYLCASSPSERPTDTQYFGPGTRLTVL.

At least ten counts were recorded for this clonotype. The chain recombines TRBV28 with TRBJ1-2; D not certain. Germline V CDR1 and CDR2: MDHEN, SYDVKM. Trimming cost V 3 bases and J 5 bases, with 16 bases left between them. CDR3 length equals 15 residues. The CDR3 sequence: CASSFSTDLYYGYTF. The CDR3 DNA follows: TGTGCCAGCAGTTTCTCCACCGACCTGTATTATGGCTACACCTTC.

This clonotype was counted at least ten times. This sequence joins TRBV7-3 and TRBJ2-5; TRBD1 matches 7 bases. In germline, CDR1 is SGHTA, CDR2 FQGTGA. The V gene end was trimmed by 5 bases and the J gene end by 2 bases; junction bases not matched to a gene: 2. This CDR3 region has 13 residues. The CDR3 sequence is CASSKTGQETQYF. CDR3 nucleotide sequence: TGTGCCAGCAGCAAGACAGGGCAAGAGACCCAGTACTTC.

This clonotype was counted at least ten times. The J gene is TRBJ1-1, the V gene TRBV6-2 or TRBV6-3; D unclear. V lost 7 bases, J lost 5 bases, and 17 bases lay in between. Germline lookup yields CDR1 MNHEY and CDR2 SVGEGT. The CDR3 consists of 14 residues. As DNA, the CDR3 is TGTGCCAGCACCATAGAACCTAAGTGGACTGAAGCTTTCTTT. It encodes CASTIEPKWTEAFF.

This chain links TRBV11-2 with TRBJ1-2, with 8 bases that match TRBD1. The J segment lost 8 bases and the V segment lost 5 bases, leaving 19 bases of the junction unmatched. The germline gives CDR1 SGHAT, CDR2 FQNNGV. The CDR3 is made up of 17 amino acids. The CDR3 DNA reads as TGTGCCAGCAGCGAACTCCAACGCGGACAGGGCTATGGGGGCTACACCTTC. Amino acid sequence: CASSELQRGQGYGGYTF.

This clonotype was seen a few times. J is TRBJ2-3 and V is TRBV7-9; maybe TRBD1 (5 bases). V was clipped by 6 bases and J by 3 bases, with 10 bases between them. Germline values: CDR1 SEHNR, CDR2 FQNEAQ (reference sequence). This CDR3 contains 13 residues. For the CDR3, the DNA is TGTGCCAGCAGAACGGCAGGGACAGATACGCAGTATTTT. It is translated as CASRTAGTDTQYF.

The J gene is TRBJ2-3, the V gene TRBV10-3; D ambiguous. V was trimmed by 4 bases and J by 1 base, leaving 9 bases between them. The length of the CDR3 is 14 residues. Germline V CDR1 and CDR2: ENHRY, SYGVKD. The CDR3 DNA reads TGTGCCATCAGTGTCCAGTTAGGCACAGATACGCAGTATTTT. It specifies CAISVQLGTDTQYF.

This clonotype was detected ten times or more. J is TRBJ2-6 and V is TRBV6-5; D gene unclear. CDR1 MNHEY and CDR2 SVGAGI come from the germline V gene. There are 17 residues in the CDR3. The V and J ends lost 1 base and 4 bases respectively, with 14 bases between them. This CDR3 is CASSYFNPRTGANVLTF. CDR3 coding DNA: TGTGCCAGCAGTTACTTCAATCCACGAACGGGGGCCAACGTCCTGACTTTC.

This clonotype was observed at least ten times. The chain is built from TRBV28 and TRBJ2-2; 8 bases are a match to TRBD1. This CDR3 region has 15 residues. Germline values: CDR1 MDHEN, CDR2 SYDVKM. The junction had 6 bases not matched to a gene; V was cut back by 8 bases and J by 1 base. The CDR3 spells CASERDRMNTGELFF. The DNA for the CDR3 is TGTGCCAGCGAGAGGGACAGGATGAACACCGGGGAGCTGTTTTTT.

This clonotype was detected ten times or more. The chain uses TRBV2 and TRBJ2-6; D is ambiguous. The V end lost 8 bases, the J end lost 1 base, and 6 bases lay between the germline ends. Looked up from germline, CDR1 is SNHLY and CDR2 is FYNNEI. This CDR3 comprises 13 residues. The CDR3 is CASGRSGANVLTF. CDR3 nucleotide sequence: TGTGCCAGCGGAAGGTCTGGGGCCAACGTCCTGACTTTC.

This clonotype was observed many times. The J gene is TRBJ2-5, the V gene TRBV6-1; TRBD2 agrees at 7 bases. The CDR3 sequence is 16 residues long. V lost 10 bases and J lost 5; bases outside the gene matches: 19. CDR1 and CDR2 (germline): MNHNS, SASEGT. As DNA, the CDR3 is TGTGCCACAAAAACCGCTGGCGGGAGACGAGGGGAGACCCAGTACTTC. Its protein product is CATKTAGGRRGETQYF.

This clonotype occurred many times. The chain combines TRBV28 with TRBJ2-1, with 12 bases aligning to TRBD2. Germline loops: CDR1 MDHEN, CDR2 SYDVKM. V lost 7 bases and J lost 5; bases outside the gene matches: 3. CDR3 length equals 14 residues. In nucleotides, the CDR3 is TGTGCCAGCACTCGACTAGCGGGAGACAATGAGCAGTTCTTC. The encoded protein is CASTRLAGDNEQFF.

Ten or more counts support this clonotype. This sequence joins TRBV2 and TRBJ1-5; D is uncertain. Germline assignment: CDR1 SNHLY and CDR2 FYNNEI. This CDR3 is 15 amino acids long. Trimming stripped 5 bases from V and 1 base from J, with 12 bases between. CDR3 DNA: TGTGCCAGCAGTTCTCAGGCCGGAAGCAATCAGCCCCAGCATTTT. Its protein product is CASSSQAGSNQPQHF. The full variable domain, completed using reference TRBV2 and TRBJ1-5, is EPEVTQTPSHQVTQMGQEVILRCVPISNHLYFYWYRQILGQKVEFLVSFYNNEISEKSEIFDDQFSVERPDGSNFTLKIRSTKLEDSAMYFCASSSQAGSNQPQHFGDGTRLSIL.